The subject of this entry is one T cell receptor (beta chain). Its recognized antigen is unknown. Base qualities were left out, and no much larger clone turns up one base away. The germline V and J ends show losses of 5 bases and 4 bases respectively, and no gene match explains 6 bases of the junction. Counted from cysteine to phenylalanine, this CDR3 has 15 amino acids. CDR3 DNA is the only sequence kept; it has 45 bases, read in frame from the first base. Taken from the germline V gene, the CDR1 and CDR2 loops are MNHEY and SVGEGT. The treatment or condition label of this sample denotes: allogeneic hematopoietic cell transplantation with graft depleted of TCRalphabeta T cells and CD19 B cells. TCRalphabeta/CD19-depleted allogeneic hematopoietic cell grafts were given to the transplant recipients, all of whom were children. This record comes from a study of T-cell reconstitution after alpha-beta-depleted transplantation in children (dated by TCRdb to 2016 to 2017). Regarding the complete study: The study quantitatively tracked T-cell immune reconstitution after TCRalphabeta/CD19-depleted allogeneic hematopoietic cell transplantation in children using TCR repertoire profiling.

On the study overall, not on this receptor specifically: The frequencies of hyperexpanded clones fell over the following months, and after one year, T-cell counts and TCRbeta diversity were mostly attributed to newly produced T cells. In some patients, the high TCRbeta diversity seen at day 60 was put down to recipient T cells and intrathymic progenitors that had survived conditioning. About two months after transplant, the apparently early recovery of alphabetaT-cell counts reportedly depended on just several hundred clones that had expanded rapidly and came from non-depleted graft cells.

Library preparation used PCR. For sequencing, an Illumina HiSeq 2500 was employed. Molecular barcoding was employed in the preparation of TCR libraries, with unique molecular identifiers being used to normalize TCRbeta repertoire quantification. In-frame beta chains were kept once TCRdb had trimmed the public reads at Q25 with fastp and called clones with MiXCR. Identical CDR3 protein sequences are pooled into one entry, listed with their most common genes and DNA. The sample contains 450,000 to 550,000 distinct CDR3 sequences, roughly 10% of them found a single time. Together, the top ten hold 14% of the sample.

The starting material was PBMCs, mostly from graft donor cells, obtained 180 days after TCRalphabeta/CD19-depleted stem cell transplant. The sequence was obtained from a female patient between 2 and 10 years old who had a stem cell transplant for aplastic anemia, so the T cells may come from the graft donor. Here the chain combines TRBV6-2 or TRBV6-3 and TRBJ2-1; TRBD2 lines up with 9 middle nucleotides. The CDR3 protein is CASSDLAGQYNEQFF. The nucleotide sequence is given as TGTGCCAGCAGTGACCTAGCGGGGCAGTACAATGAGCAGTTCTTC.